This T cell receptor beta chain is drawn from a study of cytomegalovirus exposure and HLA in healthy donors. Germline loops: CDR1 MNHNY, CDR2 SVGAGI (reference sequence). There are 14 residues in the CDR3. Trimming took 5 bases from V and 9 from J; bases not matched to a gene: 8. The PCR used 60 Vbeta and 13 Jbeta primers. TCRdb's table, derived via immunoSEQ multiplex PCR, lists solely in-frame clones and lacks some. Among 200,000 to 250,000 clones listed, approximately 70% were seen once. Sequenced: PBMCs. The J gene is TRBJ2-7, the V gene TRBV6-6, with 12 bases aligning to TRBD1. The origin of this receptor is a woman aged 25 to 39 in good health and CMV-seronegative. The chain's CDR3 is CASSTGDRGQGQYF. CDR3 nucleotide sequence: TGTGCCAGCAGTACAGGGGACAGGGGGCAGGGGCAGTACTTC.